This T cell receptor (beta chain) was identified in a study of shared clonotypes between healthy human individuals. Every contributor of samples was a Caucasian grown-up residing in Nashville, Tennessee. The CDR3 covers 14 residues. Trimming took 4 bases from V and 5 from J; bases not matched to a gene: 5. CDR1 SGHTA and CDR2 FQGTGA come from the germline V gene. For each subset, genomic DNA was distributed in equal portions over several immunoSEQ plates. TCRdb's copy holds only in-frame clones and misses some; the assay was immunoSEQ multiplex PCR. The data show about half a million clones, around 77% seen once.

This receptor was obtained from a woman aged 35 to 49 in good health. Some clones in this sample may be carry-over from other donors' samples. Sequencing input: PBMCs. This rearrangement joins TRBV7-3 to TRBJ2-5, with 9 bases fitting TRBD1. For the CDR3, the DNA is TGTGCCAGCAGCTCCATCACAGGGGGCGAGACCCAGTACTTC. Translation gives CASSSITGGETQYF.